What follows are 29 T cell receptor beta chains derived from one specimen sequenced in a study of T cell clonality in common variable immunodeficiency. Here immunoSEQ multiplex PCR was the method, and the copy in TCRdb shows in-frame clones only, minus some. This sample has roughly 9,900 clones and no singletons, with 6% to 6.5% in the ten largest. Antigen specificity for these receptors is unknown. Study observations and caveats: Reportedly, TCR beta sequences from common variable immunodeficiency showed fewer deletions and N-nucleotide insertions.

Sequencing was done on a sample of peripheral blood mononuclear cells. These receptor sequences come from a human donor with common variable immunodeficiency.

Of note for this clone: From the germline J gene comes the end of the CDR3, since the read stops 3 residues before it. This chain links TRBV7-6 with TRBJ2-3; 13 nucleotides align to TRBD2. This CDR3 is 18 amino acids long. Germline lookup yields CDR1 SGHVS and CDR2 FNYEAQ. V dropped 4 bases and J dropped 2; count of bases not matched to a gene: 9. CDR3 sequence reads: CASSSRTSGRWDTDTQYF. Incomplete CDR3 DNA: TGTGCCAGCAGCTCGAGGACTAGCGGGAGATGGGACACAGATACG.

This clone was found a few times. The read ends 3 residues before the CDR3 terminus; that terminus is restored from the germline J gene. The J gene is TRBJ2-7, the V gene TRBV7-2, with no clear D. CDR3 length: 14 residues. Trimming took off 5 bases at V and 2 bases at J, with 13 bases between the two ends. Germline CDR1 reads SGHTA; CDR2 reads FQGNSA. CDR3: CASSSSPYAYEQYF. The CDR3 bases that were read are TGTGCCAGCAGCAGTAGCCCGTATGCCTACGAG.

This clone was observed a few times. The read ends 3 residues shy of where the CDR3 ends; the end is completed using the germline J gene. The chain carries TRBV7-6 and TRBJ2-1; D not resolved. Germline lookup yields CDR1 SGHVS and CDR2 FNYEAQ. The V end was cut by 5 bases, the J end by 1 base, with 15 bases between. This CDR3 region has 16 residues. The CDR3: CASSPSQARSYNEQFF. The sequenced part of the CDR3 DNA is TGTGCCAGCAGCCCCTCCCAGGCAAGGTCCTACAATGAG. Variable domain in full (rest from reference TRBV7-6 and TRBJ2-1): GAGVSQSPRYKVTKRGQDVALRCDPISGHVSLYWYRQALGQGPEFLTYFNYEAQQDKSGLPNDRFSAERPEGSISTLTIQRTEQRDSAMYRCASSPSQARSYNEQFFGPGTRLTVL.

This clone has ten or more counts. The CDR3 end lies 3 residues beyond the end of the read and is filled in from the germline J gene. The chain employs TRBV29-1 and TRBJ2-7, with D perhaps TRBD1 or TRBD2 (5 bases each). The V end lost 5 bases, the J end lost 1 base, and 9 bases lay between the germline ends. The CDR3 extends over 12 amino acids. Germline V gene data show CDR1 as SQVTM and CDR2 as ANQGSEA. CDR3 in amino acids: CSVSEGSYEQYF. The part of the CDR3 DNA that was read is TGCAGCGTTAGCGAGGGGTCCTACGAG.

In the case of this clone: The CDR3 end is not reached by the read, which stops 3 residues before it; the germline J gene fills it in. The chain combines TRBV18 with TRBJ1-5, with 7 bases matching TRBD1. This CDR3 region has 14 residues. In germline, CDR1 is KGHSH, CDR2 LQKENI. V shed 6 bases, J shed 6 bases, and the junction held 8 bases outside the gene matches. CDR3 bases read: TGTGCCAGCTCTAAACGAGGGGGCGGTCAGCCC. It is translated as CASSKRGGGQP. The whole CDR3 protein reads CASSKRGGGQPQHF.

By frequency in the sample, this clone is medium-sized. The read is 3 residues too short to cover the CDR3 end, so that end is filled in from the germline J gene. This chain connects TRBV7-3 to TRBJ2-1; 9 nucleotides match TRBD1. Germline trimming cut 5 bases from V and 4 bases from J; bases unmatched to any gene: 6. This CDR3 comprises 15 residues. Germline loops: CDR1 SGHTA, CDR2 FQGTGA. Partial CDR3 DNA: TGTGCCAGCAGCCAAGGACAGGGGATATACAATGAG. The encoded protein is CASSQGQGIYNE. The complete CDR3 protein is CASSQGQGIYNEQFF.

A remark on this clone: The read finishes 3 residues shy of the CDR3 end, and the germline J gene is used to complete it. The J gene is TRBJ1-2, the V gene TRBV5-1; 11 bases align to TRBD1. There are 14 residues in the CDR3. V lost 3 bases and J lost 6; bases outside the gene matches: 4. CDR1 is SGHRS and CDR2 is YFSETQ in the germline V gene. This CDR3 reads CASSSQGQGDGYTF. CDR3 bases read: TGCGCCAGCAGCTCGCAGGGACAGGGGGATGGC.

As concerns this clone: The read ends 3 residues shy of where the CDR3 ends; the end is completed using the germline J gene. This sequence joins TRBV18 and TRBJ2-1; D remains ambiguous. V dropped 3 bases and J dropped 5 bases, with 2 bases sitting between them. Germline lookup yields CDR1 KGHSH and CDR2 LQKENI. The CDR3 length is 11 residues. The CDR3 DNA, read in part, is TGTGCCAGCTCACCCAACAATGAG. Its protein product is CASSPNNE. The CDR3 as a whole reads CASSPNNEQFF. The entire variable domain, with the rest obtained from reference TRBV18 and TRBJ2-1, is as follows: NAGVMQNPRHLVRRRGQEARLRCSPMKGHSHVYWYRQLPEEGLKFMVYLQKENIIDESGMPKERFSAEFPKEGPSILRIQQVVRGDSAAYFCASSPNNEQFFGPGTRLTVL.

As to this clone: Sequencing ends 3 residues short of the CDR3 end; the germline J gene provides the rest. The chain combines TRBV18 with TRBJ1-1; possibly TRBD1 for D (6 bases). Germline V CDR1 and CDR2: KGHSH, LQKENI. Trimming left V 3 bases short and J 3 bases short, with 20 bases between. The CDR3 is 17 residues long. This CDR3 reads CASSPVAGGAIYTEAFF. The DNA read from the CDR3 is TGTGCCAGCTCACCTGTTGCGGGGGGCGCGATTTACACTGAA.

A remark on this clone: Read data end 3 residues before the CDR3 end; the end is taken from the germline J gene. This chain connects TRBV18 to TRBJ2-1, with D perhaps matching TRBD1 (6 bases). CDR1 KGHSH and CDR2 LQKENI come from the germline V gene. This CDR3 contains 16 residues. The germline V and J ends were trimmed by 4 bases and 7 bases, with 20 bases remaining between them. The DNA read from the CDR3 is TGTGCCAGCTCACAGGAGACCGGGACACCCATAAATGAG. Protein product: CASSQETGTPINE. The entire CDR3 protein is CASSQETGTPINEQFF.

This clone has a handful of counts. The CDR3 is cut off 3 residues early in the read; its end comes from the germline J gene. The chain is built from TRBV7-9 and TRBJ1-5; 10 bases match TRBD1. After removal of 4 bases from V and 7 bases from J, the junction contained 7 bases not matched to a gene. Per germline, CDR1 SEHNR and CDR2 FQNEAQ (reference sequence). The CDR3 is 15 residues long. Here the CDR3 reads CASSYSGQGNQPQHF. The sequenced CDR3 bases are TGTGCCAGCAGCTACTCGGGACAGGGGAACCAGCCC. Full variable domain (missing parts from reference TRBV7-9 and TRBJ1-5): DTGVSQNPRHKITKRGQNVTFRCDPISEHNRLYWYRQTLGQGPEFLTYFQNEAQLEKSRLLSDRFSAERPKGSFSTLEIQRTEQGDSAMYLCASSYSGQGNQPQHFGDGTRLSIL.

The sample holds a few counts of this clone. The CDR3 is CASSMGGGVVNTEAFF. The CDR3 DNA, read in part, is TGTGCCAGTAGTATGGGGGGGGGAGTGGTGAACACTGAA. V gene TRBV19 combines with J gene TRBJ1-1; D is perhaps TRBD1 (5 bases). The read terminates 3 residues before the CDR3 end, so the remaining end is supplied by the germline J gene. Deletions cut 3 bases from V and 0 bases from J, with 14 bases between. The CDR3 extends over 16 amino acids. CDR1 is LNHDA, CDR2 SQIVND, per germline (reference sequence).

This clone has only a few counts. The sequence runs out 3 residues before the end of the CDR3; the remainder is reconstructed from the germline J gene. V is TRBV19 and J is TRBJ2-7; possible D gene TRBD1, 6 bases. The CDR3 covers 14 residues. V gave up 9 bases and J gave up 0 bases, with 15 bases separating them. In germline, CDR1 is LNHDA, CDR2 SQIVND (reference sequence). The DNA read from the CDR3 is TGTGCCAGAAATGGGGGACAATCCTCCTACGAG. Its protein is CARNGGQSSYE. The complete CDR3 protein is CARNGGQSSYEQYF.

This clone was seen only a few times. The read gets to within 3 residues of the CDR3 end, and the germline J gene fills in the rest. This chain connects TRBV7-9 to TRBJ2-7; TRBD2 is a possible D gene (6 bases). Trimming took 1 base from V and 3 from J, leaving 7 bases between them. Germline V gives CDR1 SEHNR, CDR2 FQNEAQ (reference sequence). The CDR3 contains 13 residues. The covered CDR3 bases are TGTGCCAGCAGCTTAGGCGGGATCTACGAG. Translated, it gives CASSLGGIYE. The full CDR3 reads CASSLGGIYEQYF. Complete variable domain (other parts from reference TRBV7-9 and TRBJ2-7): DTGVSQNPRHKITKRGQNVTFRCDPISEHNRLYWYRQTLGQGPEFLTYFQNEAQLEKSRLLSDRFSAERPKGSFSTLEIQRTEQGDSAMYLCASSLGGIYEQYFGPGTRLTVT.

The sample holds a few counts of this clone. The read is 3 residues too short to cover the CDR3 end, so that end is filled in from the germline J gene. The chain couples TRBV5-6 to TRBJ2-5, with D possibly being TRBD1 (6 bases). V lost 4 bases to trimming and J lost 3 bases, with 7 bases between them. Germline loops: CDR1 SGHDT, CDR2 YYEEEE. This CDR3 region has 12 residues. CDR3: CASSRQEETQYF. CDR3 DNA (partial): TGTGCCAGCAGCCGACAGGAAGAGACC.

Only a few counts were recorded for this clone. The missing CDR3 end, 3 residues past where the read stops, is filled in from the germline J gene. The chain joins TRBV6-1 to TRBJ2-7, with D unresolved. V lost 4 bases and J 2 bases, leaving 9 bases between the germline ends. CDR1 is MNHNS and CDR2 is SASEGT in the germline V gene. The length of the CDR3 is 13 residues. CDR3 residues: CASSGQIPYEQYF. The DNA read from the CDR3 is TGTGCCAGCAGTGGTCAGATTCCCTACGAG.

Comments on this clone: The CDR3 extends 3 residues past the end of the read, so its final part is completed from the germline J gene. The chain combines TRBV10-3 with TRBJ1-6; D gene uncertain. V was trimmed by 0 bases and J by 8 bases, leaving 2 bases between them. Germline V gene lookup returns CDR1 ENHRY and CDR2 SYGVKD. CDR3 size: 12 residues. The CDR3 protein is CAISESYSPLHF. Partial CDR3 DNA: TGTGCCATCAGTGAGTCCTATTCACCC.

By frequency in the sample, this clone is medium-sized. The CDR3 goes on 3 residues after the read ends, and that part is filled in from the germline J gene. The chain couples TRBV6-1 to TRBJ1-5; D is ambiguous. Germline V gives CDR1 MNHNS, CDR2 SASEGT. V lost 1 base, J lost 9 bases, and 10 bases lay in between. CDR3 length: 13 residues. Incomplete CDR3 DNA: TGTGCCAGCAGTGAAGATAGCGGGAGGCCC. Protein sequence: CASSEDSGRP. The whole CDR3 region reads CASSEDSGRPQHF.

This clone showed up many times. Sequencing ends 3 residues short of the CDR3 end; the germline J gene provides the rest. V usage is TRBV6-2 or TRBV6-3 and J usage is TRBJ1-1, with D unresolved. The CDR3 has 15 amino acids. Germline V gene sequence: CDR1 MNHEY, CDR2 SVGEGT. Trimming shortened V by 2 bases and J by 1 base, and 11 bases separated the two germline ends. CDR3 DNA, as far as it was read: TGTGCCAGCAGTTACCTTACAGAGGCGAACACTGAA. Its protein product is CASSYLTEANTE. The complete CDR3 sequence is CASSYLTEANTEAFF.

This clone appeared a few times. The CDR3 end is not reached by the read, which stops 3 residues before it; the germline J gene fills it in. The V gene is TRBV19, the J gene TRBJ2-3, with a weak D call TRBD2 (5 bases). The CDR3 sequence is 15 residues long. With 2 bases removed from V and 4 bases from J, the gap between germline ends came to 13 bases. Germline V lookup: CDR1 LNHDA, CDR2 SQIVND (reference sequence). The DNA read from the CDR3 is TGTGCCAGTAGTATATCGGGGAGAGTGGCAGATACG. It encodes CASSISGRVADT. The whole CDR3 region reads CASSISGRVADTQYF.

This clone was picked up a small number of times. The read stops 3 residues short of the end of the CDR3; the missing end is completed from the germline J gene. V is TRBV5-1 and J is TRBJ1-2, with 7 bases matching TRBD1. The CDR3 spans 13 residues. Germline CDR1 SGHRS, CDR2 YFSETQ. V was pared by 5 bases and J by 7 bases, with 8 bases of the junction left unmatched. CDR3 in amino acids: CASRETGPFGYTF. The CDR3 bases that were read are TGCGCCAGCAGGGAGACAGGGCCTTTTGGC.

A note on this clone: Relative to the germline gene, one junction end is altered; a read error may explain this. The read ends 3 residues early relative to the CDR3; the germline J gene fills the gap. The chain uses TRBV7-7 and TRBJ2-5; 8 bases map to TRBD2. CDR3 size: 15 residues. Germline CDR1 and CDR2: SSHAT and FNYEAQ (reference sequence). The sequenced part of the CDR3 DNA is TGTGCTAGCAGCTTAGGATTAGCGGGACAAGAGACC. It encodes CASSLGLAGQET. The full CDR3 sequence reads CASSLGLAGQETQYF.

Concerning this clone: Read sequence stops 3 residues before the CDR3 end, and the germline J gene provides the missing end. The chain uses TRBV5-6 and TRBJ2-3; 11 nucleotides line up with TRBD2. This CDR3 is 15 amino acids long. The V segment lost 4 bases and the J segment 1 base; nucleotides outside the gene matches: 2. Germline V gene data show CDR1 as SGHDT and CDR2 as YYEEEE. The CDR3 protein is CASSRGLAGTDTQYF. The sequenced part of the CDR3 DNA is TGTGCCAGCAGCCGGGGACTAGCGGGCACAGATACG.

This clone was counted only a few times. The read ends 3 residues before the CDR3 terminus; that terminus is restored from the germline J gene. The chain couples TRBV6-2 or TRBV6-3 to TRBJ1-1, with D possibly being TRBD1 (6 bases). The germline gives CDR1 MNHEY, CDR2 SVGEGT. The length of the CDR3 is 13 residues. CDR3 amino acids: CASSYYPRGEAFF. CDR3 bases read: TGTGCCAGCAGTTACTACCCCAGGGGCGAA.

A few counts support this clone. The read is 3 residues too short to cover the CDR3 end, so that end is filled in from the germline J gene. The chain links TRBV7-2 to TRBJ2-5; D is unresolved. The V and J ends lost 4 bases and 2 bases respectively, with 11 bases between them. The germline V gene has CDR1 SGHTA and CDR2 FQGNSA. The CDR3 has 14 residues. CDR3 DNA (partial): TGTGCCAGCAGCTCCCGCGGAGTACAAGAGACC. The encoded protein is CASSSRGVQET. The whole CDR3 reads CASSSRGVQETQYF.

This clone was seen more than once but under ten times. The CDR3 end falls 3 residues outside the read, so it is completed with the germline J gene. This chain connects TRBV19 to TRBJ2-7; D is undetermined. The germline V gene has CDR1 LNHDA and CDR2 SQIVND (reference sequence). V was cut by 2 bases and J by 6 bases, with 14 bases left in between. This CDR3 has 14 residues. The CDR3 DNA, read in part, is TGTGCCAGTAGTATAACTGGGCGAGGAGCCGAG. It is translated as CASSITGRGAE. The whole CDR3 sequence reads CASSITGRGAEQYF.

This clone appeared a few times. A read error may account for a junction end that differs from germline. The read ends 3 residues before the CDR3 terminus; that terminus is restored from the germline J gene. This sequence joins TRBV7-7 and TRBJ2-5, with 8 nucleotides matching TRBD1. This CDR3 comprises 14 residues. Per germline, CDR1 SSHAT and CDR2 FNYEAQ (reference sequence). Partial CDR3 DNA: TGTGCTAGCAGCTGGCGGACAGGGATGGAGACC. Its translation is CASSWRTGMET. The complete CDR3 sequence is CASSWRTGMETQYF.

For this clone: The read falls 3 residues short of the CDR3 end, and the missing part is taken from the germline J gene. J is TRBJ2-3 and V is TRBV6-2 or TRBV6-3; D is perhaps TRBD1 (5 bases). Trimming pared 6 bases from V and 6 bases from J, leaving 10 bases between. Germline V gives CDR1 MNHEY, CDR2 SVGEGT. The CDR3 covers 12 residues. The chain's CDR3 is CASSPRVDTQYF. The part of the CDR3 DNA that was read is TGTGCCAGCAGCCCCAGGGTGGATACG.

The table lists this clone with a few counts. The DNA ends 3 residues before the CDR3 does, and the rest of the CDR3 is filled in from the germline J gene. The chain carries TRBV7-9 and TRBJ1-1; D not resolved. CDR1 is SEHNR and CDR2 is FQNEAQ in the germline V gene (reference sequence). The CDR3 has 14 residues. V lost 7 bases, J lost 4 bases, and 16 bases lay in between. This CDR3 is CASTTSRVSTEAFF. Partial CDR3 DNA: TGTGCCAGCACAACTTCGAGGGTGAGCACTGAA.